This T cell receptor beta chain was sequenced in a study of monozygotic twins with inflammatory bowel disease. Regarding the study as a whole: No distinction between different T cell subtypes was possible. No repertoire similarity difference was seen between concordant and discordant twins; power was possibly limited.

The V gene's germline CDR1 is DFQATT and CDR2 SNEGSKA (reference sequence). This CDR3 region has 15 residues. Per donor, under 3 ml of blood was collected and frozen. Total RNA input per TCR library was around 3,500 ng. One entry per CDR3 protein, without DNA, is what TCRdb gives after re-calling the 5' RACE reads. This table holds approximately 420,000 distinct CDR3 sequences. On this clonotype itself: The antigen is undetermined.

Sequenced sample: blood. This TCR came from a human donor with ulcerative colitis or Crohn's disease, or a healthy co-twin of an affected twin (not recorded which). The chain links TRBV20-1 to TRBJ1-5. CDR3 protein: CSARVRRVANQPQHF.